The source of this T cell receptor beta chain is a study of Ad26.COV2.S vaccination and SARS-CoV-2 variants. Overall study: In the study, Ad26.COV2.S was injected intramuscularly once, or twice 56 days apart.

Treatment of the sample: 15 to 20 received Ad26.COV2.S at low or high dose, single or two shots; about five received placebo; per-sample allocation not given. Collection of the samples took place on day 63 after the first injection of vaccine or placebo. Assay used: immunoSEQ multiplex PCR; TCRdb lists only in-frame clones, some missing. The repertoire holds 350,000 to 450,000 clones, 83% seen once, with roughly 7.4% in the top ten. J gave up 1 base and V 0 bases, and 9 bases lay outside the gene matches. The germline CDR1 and CDR2 sequences are MGHRA and YSYEKL. The CDR3 is 18 amino acids. The chain combines TRBV4-1 with TRBJ1-1; 9 nucleotides match TRBD1. This receptor was obtained from a person between 18 and 60 years old who received the Ad26.COV2.S COVID-19 vaccine or a placebo. The sequenced sample was peripheral blood, obtained in a trial of Ad26.COV2.S vaccine versus placebo. CDR3 sequence: CASSQDRRTGEGNTEAFF. CDR3 bases: TGCGCCAGCAGCCAAGATAGGAGGACAGGGGAGGGGAACACTGAAGCTTTCTTT.